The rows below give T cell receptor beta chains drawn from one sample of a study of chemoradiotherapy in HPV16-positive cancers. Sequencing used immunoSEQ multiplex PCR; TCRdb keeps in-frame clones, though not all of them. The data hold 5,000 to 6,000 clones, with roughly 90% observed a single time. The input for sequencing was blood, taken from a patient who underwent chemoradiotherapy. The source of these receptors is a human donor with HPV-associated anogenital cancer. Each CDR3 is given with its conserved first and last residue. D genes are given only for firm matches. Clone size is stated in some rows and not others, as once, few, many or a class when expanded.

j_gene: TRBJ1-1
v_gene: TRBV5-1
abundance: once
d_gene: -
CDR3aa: CASSSTWVDSTTEAFF
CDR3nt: TGCGCCAGCAGCTCGACGTGGGTAGACAGTACCACTGAAGCTTTCTTT

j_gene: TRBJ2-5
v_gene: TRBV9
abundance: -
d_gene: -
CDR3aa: CASSGKGVGETQYF
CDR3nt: TGTGCCAGCAGCGGGAAGGGGGTAGGGGAGACCCAGTACTTC

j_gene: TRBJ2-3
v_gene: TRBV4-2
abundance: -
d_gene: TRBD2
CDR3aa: CASSQDGRGGDDTQYF
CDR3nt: TGTGCCAGCAGCCAAGATGGGCGGGGGGGCGACGATACGCAGTATTTT

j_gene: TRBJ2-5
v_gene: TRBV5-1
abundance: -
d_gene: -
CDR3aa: CASSLGLEGGETQYF
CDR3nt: TGCGCCAGCAGCTTGGGACTAGAGGGGGGGGAGACCCAGTACTTC

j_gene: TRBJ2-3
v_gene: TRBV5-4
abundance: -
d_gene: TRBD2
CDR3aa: CASSLNGGRAGDTQYF
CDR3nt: TGTGCCAGCAGCTTGAACGGCGGGAGGGCGGGGGATACGCAGTATTTT

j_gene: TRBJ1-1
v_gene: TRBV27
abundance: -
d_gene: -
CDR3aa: CASSGDRWNTEAFF
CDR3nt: TGTGCCAGCAGTGGGGACCGGTGGAACACTGAAGCTTTCTTT

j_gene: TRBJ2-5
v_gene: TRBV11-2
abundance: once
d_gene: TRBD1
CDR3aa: CASTTDRPIQETQYF
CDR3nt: TGTGCCAGCACAACGGACAGGCCGATCCAAGAGACCCAGTACTTC

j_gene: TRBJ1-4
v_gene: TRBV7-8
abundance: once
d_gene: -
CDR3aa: CASSRRTVGEKLFF
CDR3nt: TGTGCCAGCAGCCGACGGACAGTCGGGGAAAAACTGTTTTTT

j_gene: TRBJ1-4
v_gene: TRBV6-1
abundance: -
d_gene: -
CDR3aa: CASSEAGRGWQKLFF
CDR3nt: TGTGCCAGCAGTGAAGCGGGGAGGGGCTGGCAGAAACTGTTTTTT

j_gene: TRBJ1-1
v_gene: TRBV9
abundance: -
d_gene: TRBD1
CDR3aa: CASRETGGQGNNTEAFF
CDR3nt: TGTGCCAGCAGGGAGACAGGGGGGCAGGGTAATAACACTGAAGCTTTCTTT

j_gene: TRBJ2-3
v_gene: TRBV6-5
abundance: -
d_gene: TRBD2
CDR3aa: CASREPGTSADTQYF
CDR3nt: TGTGCCAGCCGAGAACCCGGGACTAGTGCAGATACGCAGTATTTT

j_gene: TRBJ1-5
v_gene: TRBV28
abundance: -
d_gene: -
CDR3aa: CASSFWGLSNQPQHF
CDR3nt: TGTGCCAGCAGTTTTTGGGGGCTAAGCAATCAGCCCCAGCATTTT